The clone carrying this TCR beta chain was seen a few times. The CDR3 is made up of 16 amino acids. V shed 0 bases, J shed 5 bases, and the junction held 5 bases outside the gene matches. The germline V gene encodes CDR1 KGHSH and CDR2 LQKENI. The data were taken from a study of breast tumors, draining lymph nodes, adjacent tissues. The lymph nodes were axillary draining lymph nodes from breast cancer patients. TCRdb re-derived calls from the multiplex PCR reads in MiXCR, one entry per CDR3 protein. The table shows approximately 200,000 distinct CDR3 sequences, with approximately 31% occurring only once.

The sample taken for sequencing was axillary lymph node tissue. The genes are TRBV18 and TRBJ2-1; 9 bases match TRBD1. The TCR was taken from a female donor with breast cancer. Some clones in this sample may be carry-over from other donors' samples. The CDR3 loop reads CASSPPGQGRDNEQFF. The CDR3, as DNA: TGTGCCAGCTCACCACCCGGACAGGGGCGGGACAATGAGCAGTTCTTC.